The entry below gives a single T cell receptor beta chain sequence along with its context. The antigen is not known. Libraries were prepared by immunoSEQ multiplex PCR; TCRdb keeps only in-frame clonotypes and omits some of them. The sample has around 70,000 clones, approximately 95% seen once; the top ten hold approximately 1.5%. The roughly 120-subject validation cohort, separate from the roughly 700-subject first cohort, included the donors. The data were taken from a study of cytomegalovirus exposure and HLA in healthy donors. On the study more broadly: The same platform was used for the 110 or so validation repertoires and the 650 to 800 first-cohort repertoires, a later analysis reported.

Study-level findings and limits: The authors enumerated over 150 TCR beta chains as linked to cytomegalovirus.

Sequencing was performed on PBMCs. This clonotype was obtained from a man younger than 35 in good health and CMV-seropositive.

This chain's CDR3 is CASSIDIEGYTF. In DNA form, the CDR3 reads TGTGCCAGTAGTATAGATATAGAAGGCTACACCTTC. This rearrangement joins TRBV19 to TRBJ1-2; D call uncertain. Germline V gives CDR1 LNHDA, CDR2 SQIVND (reference sequence). V was shortened by 0 bases and J by 8 bases, with 7 bases between the two germline ends. The CDR3 contains 12 residues.